Described below is a single T cell receptor (beta chain) sequence and its context. This clonotype was seen at least ten times. Its antigen is still unknown. No much larger clone is present one base from it, and per-base qualities are unavailable. This sample was included in a study of T cells in Graves' hyperthyroidism and ophthalmopathy (dated by TCRdb to between 2018 and 2020). Regarding the study in general: Peripheral blood was sampled at the time of initial diagnosis, prior to any treatment. A discovery cohort of around 100 patients, about 40 with Graves' ophthalmopathy and under 60 with stable Graves' hyperthyroidism, was used to find distinguishing TCR V-J signatures. Prospective prediction of ophthalmopathy was tested in an independent validation cohort of some 20 hyperthyroidism patients and approximately 17 patients who later progressed to ophthalmopathy. For training and testing, the 110 or so patients in the discovery cohort were randomly divided in a 7:3 ratio. The study also compared thyroid tissue and blood T-cell repertoires from about six Graves' hyperthyroidism patients. After sampling, hyperthyroidism patients received methimazole starting at 30 mg daily, and ophthalmopathy patients received high-dose intravenous methylprednisolone. TCR Vbeta CDR3 sequencing of 135 peripheral blood samples (roughly 41 ophthalmopathy, about 74 hyperthyroidism and approximately 17 progressor patients) is reported in the paper. On the study overall, not on this receptor specifically: Sample size was not statistically predetermined, and investigators were not blinded to group allocation. During validation, the model predicted progression to ophthalmopathy a median of approximately 7 months ahead of onset, with roughly 65% sensitivity and more than 72% specificity. Most expanded thyroid clonotypes (frequency above 0.001) were also detected in blood, a finding suggesting that blood repertoires may reflect thyroid immune responses. In cross-validation, a model built on a 13 V-J signature told ophthalmopathy apart from stable hyperthyroidism with under 90% sensitivity and 81% to 82% specificity, and in testing the same model reached 80%/75%.

Moderately to severely active disease, a Clinical Activity Score of at least 3, a NOSPECS grade of at least 4, and a duration under 3 months were present in ophthalmopathy patients. The study excluded patients with uncontrolled infections, other autoimmune diseases, pregnancy or lactation. Diagnoses were based on clinical symptoms, serum thyroxine and TRAb, thyroid ultrasound and orbital computed tomography. PBMCs were separated from roughly 9.6 ml of fresh peripheral blood using Ficoll-Paque density gradient centrifugation. Trizol reagent was used to extract total RNA, and RNA quality was then checked on an Agilent 2100 Bioanalyzer. The TCR beta CDR3 regions were amplified from RNA transcripts. For the first round of RT-PCR on the TCR CDR3, the HTBI primer set was used together with the Qiagen OneStep RT-PCR kit. The libraries were constructed in a second round of multiplex PCR and then size-selected and purified. Sequencing of the libraries was done on an Illumina HiSeq2000 using paired-end 100 bp reads. The study's own analysis went as follows. SOAPnuke was used to process the raw data, with reads discarded if the reads contained adapters or uncalled bases, had a mean Phred below 15, or lacked an exact constant-primer or identifier match. High-quality paired reads were merged with COPE v1.2.5, and unique nucleotide sequences were defined as clonotypes. MiTCR v1.1 was used to align the clonotypes against IMGT TRBV, TRBD and TRBJ reference segments. The analysis included only V-J combinations with a frequency above 0.0001, which together covered roughly 99% of the repertoires. The TCS score was defined as F50 (clonal expansion) divided by E x V (chaos), with BLOSUM62-based TCRdist calculated between CDR3 peptides within each V-J. Welch's t-statistics and random forest reduced 514 V-J features to roughly 13, which were used in a naive Bayes classifier (R e1071). TCRdb reprocessing: public reads trimmed at Q25 with fastp, clones called with MiXCR, in-frame beta chains kept. Merged by CDR3 protein, the rows form single entries marked with the most common genes and DNA. These V and J calls derive from TCRdb rather than the authors' analysis. The table for this sample lists approximately 430,000 distinct CDR3 sequences; about 15% of them were counted only once. Over 10% of the sample is taken by the ten largest.

V loses 7 bases at its end and J loses 0 bases; junction bases beyond the gene matches: 1. The CDR3 has 13 amino acids, counting the end cysteine and phenylalanine. CDR3 DNA is the only sequence kept; it has 39 bases, read in frame from the first base. The germline V gene supplies CDR1 MDHEN and CDR2 SYDVKM. Recombination connected TRBV28 to TRBJ2-7, and 9 junction bases match TRBD1. This TCR came from a man in his late teens or twenties with Graves' ophthalmopathy. Sequencing was performed on blood. The DNA is as follows: TGTGCCAGCATGACAGGGGGCTCCTACGAGCAGTACTTC. This translates into CASMTGGSYEQYF.